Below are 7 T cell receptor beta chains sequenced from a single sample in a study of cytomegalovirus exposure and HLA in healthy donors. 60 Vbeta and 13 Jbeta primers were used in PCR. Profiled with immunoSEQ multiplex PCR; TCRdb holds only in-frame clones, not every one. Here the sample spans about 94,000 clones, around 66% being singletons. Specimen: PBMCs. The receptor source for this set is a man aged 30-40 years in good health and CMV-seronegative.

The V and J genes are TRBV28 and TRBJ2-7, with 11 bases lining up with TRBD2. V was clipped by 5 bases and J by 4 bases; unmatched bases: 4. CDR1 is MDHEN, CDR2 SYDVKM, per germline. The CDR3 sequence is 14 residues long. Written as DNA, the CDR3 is TGTGCCAGCAGTACGGGGACTAGCGGTTACGAGCAGTACTTC. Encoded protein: CASSTGTSGYEQYF. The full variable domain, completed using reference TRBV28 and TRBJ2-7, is DVKVTQSSRYLVKRTGEKVFLECVQDMDHENMFWYRQDPGLGLRLIYFSYDVKMKEKGDIPEGYSVSREKKERFSLILESASTNQTSMYLCASSTGTSGYEQYFGPGTRLTVT.

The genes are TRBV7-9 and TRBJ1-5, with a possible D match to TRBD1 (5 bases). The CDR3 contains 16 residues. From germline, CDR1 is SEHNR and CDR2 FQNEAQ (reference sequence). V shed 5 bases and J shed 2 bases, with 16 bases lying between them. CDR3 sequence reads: CASSPAGDMGNQPQHF. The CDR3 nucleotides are TGTGCCAGCAGCCCAGCGGGGGATATGGGCAATCAGCCCCAGCATTTT.

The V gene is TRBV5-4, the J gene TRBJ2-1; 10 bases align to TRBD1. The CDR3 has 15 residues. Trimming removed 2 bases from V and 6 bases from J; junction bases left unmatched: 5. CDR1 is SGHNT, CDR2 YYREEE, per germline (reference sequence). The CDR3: CASSFRTGGINEQFF. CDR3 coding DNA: TGTGCCAGCAGCTTTCGGACAGGGGGAATCAATGAGCAGTTCTTC.

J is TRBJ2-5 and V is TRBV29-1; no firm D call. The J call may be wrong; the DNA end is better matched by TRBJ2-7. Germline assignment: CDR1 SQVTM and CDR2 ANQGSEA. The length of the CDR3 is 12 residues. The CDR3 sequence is CSVAMVSNEQYF. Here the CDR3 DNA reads TGCAGCGTTGCGATGGTTTCCAACGAGCAGTACTTC.

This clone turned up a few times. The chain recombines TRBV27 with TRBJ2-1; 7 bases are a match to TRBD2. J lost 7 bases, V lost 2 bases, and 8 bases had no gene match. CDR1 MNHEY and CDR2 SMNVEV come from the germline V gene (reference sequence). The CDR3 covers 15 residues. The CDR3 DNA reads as TGTGCCAGCAGTTTAAGGTTTCCAGCGGGGAATGAGCAGTTCTTC. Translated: CASSLRFPAGNEQFF.

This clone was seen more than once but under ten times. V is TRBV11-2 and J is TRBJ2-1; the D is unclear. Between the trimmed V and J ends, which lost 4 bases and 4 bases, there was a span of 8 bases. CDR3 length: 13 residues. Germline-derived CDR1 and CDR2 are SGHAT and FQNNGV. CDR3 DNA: TGTGCCAGCAGCTCCGAGACATACAATGAGCAGTTCTTC. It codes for CASSSETYNEQFF.

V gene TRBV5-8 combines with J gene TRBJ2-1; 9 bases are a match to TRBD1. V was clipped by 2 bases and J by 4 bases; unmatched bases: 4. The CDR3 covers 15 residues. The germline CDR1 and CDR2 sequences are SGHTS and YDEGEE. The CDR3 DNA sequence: TGTGCCAGCAGCTTTGAGGGACAGGGATACAATGAGCAGTTCTTC. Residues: CASSFEGQGYNEQFF.